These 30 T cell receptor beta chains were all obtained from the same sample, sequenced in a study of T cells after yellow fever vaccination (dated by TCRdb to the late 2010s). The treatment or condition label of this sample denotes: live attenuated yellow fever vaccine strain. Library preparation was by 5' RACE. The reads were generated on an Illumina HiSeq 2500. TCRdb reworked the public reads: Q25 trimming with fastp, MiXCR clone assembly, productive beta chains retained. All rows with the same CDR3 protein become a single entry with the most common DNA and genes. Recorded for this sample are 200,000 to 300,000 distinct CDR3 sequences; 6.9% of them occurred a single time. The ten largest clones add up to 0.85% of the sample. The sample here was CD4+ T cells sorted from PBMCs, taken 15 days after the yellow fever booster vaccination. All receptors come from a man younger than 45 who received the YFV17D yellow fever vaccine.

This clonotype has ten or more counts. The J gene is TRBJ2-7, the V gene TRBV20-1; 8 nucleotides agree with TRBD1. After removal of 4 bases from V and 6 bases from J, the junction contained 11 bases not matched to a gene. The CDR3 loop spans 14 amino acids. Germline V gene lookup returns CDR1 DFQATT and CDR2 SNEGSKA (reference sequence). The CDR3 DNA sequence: TGCAGTGCTACCCCGACAGGGGCCTTCGCCGAGCAGTACTTC. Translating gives CSATPTGAFAEQYF.

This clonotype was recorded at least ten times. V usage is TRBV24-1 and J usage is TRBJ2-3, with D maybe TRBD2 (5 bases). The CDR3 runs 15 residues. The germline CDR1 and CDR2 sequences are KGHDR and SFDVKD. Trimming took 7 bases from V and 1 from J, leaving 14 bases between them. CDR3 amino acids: CATSIGSAGTDTQYF. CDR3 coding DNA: TGTGCCACCAGCATAGGTTCAGCGGGCACAGATACGCAGTATTTT.

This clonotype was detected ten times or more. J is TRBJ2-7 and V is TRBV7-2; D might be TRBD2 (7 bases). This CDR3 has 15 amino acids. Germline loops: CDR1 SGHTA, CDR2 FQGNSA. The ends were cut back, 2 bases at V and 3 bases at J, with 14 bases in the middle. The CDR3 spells CASSLRGGDVYEQYF. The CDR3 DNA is TGTGCCAGCAGCTTAAGAGGGGGGGATGTCTACGAGCAGTACTTC. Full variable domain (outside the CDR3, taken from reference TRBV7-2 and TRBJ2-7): GAGVSQSPSNKVTEKGKDVELRCDPISGHTALYWYRQSLGQGLEFLIYFQGNSAPDKSGLPSDRFSAERTGGSVSTLTIQRTQQEDSAVYLCASSLRGGDVYEQYFGPGTRLTVT.

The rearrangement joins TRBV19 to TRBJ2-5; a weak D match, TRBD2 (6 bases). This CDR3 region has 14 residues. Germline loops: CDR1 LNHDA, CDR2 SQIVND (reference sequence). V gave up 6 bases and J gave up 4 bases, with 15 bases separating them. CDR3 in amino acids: CASRPIPGGETQYF. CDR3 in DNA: TGTGCCAGTAGGCCAATTCCCGGGGGAGAGACCCAGTACTTC.

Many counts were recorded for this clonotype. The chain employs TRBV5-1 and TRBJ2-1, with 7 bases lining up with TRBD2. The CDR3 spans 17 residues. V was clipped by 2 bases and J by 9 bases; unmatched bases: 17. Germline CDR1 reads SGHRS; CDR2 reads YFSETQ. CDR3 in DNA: TGCGCCAGCAGCTTCCGTCCCCTAGCGGAGGGAGGATTTGAGCAGTTCTTC. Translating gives CASSFRPLAEGGFEQFF.

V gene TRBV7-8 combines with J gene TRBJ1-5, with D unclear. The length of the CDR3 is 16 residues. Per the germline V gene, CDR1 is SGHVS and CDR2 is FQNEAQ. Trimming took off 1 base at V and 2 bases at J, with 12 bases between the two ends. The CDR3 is CASSLDIGRGNQPQHF. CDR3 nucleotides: TGTGCCAGCAGCTTAGACATAGGGAGGGGCAATCAGCCCCAGCATTTT.

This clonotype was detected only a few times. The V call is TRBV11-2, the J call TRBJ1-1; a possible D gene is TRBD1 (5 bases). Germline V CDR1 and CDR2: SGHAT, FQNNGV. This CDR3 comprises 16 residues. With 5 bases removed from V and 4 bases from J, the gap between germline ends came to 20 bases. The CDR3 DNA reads TGTGCCAGCAGCCTAAACCCCGGGGGGTTCAGCACTGAAGCTTTCTTT. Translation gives CASSLNPGGFSTEAFF.

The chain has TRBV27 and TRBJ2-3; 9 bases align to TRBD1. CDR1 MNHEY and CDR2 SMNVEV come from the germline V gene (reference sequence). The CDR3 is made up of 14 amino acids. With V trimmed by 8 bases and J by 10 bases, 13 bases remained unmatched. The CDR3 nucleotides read TGTGCCAGCGTGGGGCGGATGGGACAGGGTTCGCAGTATTTT. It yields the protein CASVGRMGQGSQYF.

DNA for the CDR3: TGCAGTGCGGGGGATAGCGGGGGGAGAGGGTATGAGCAGTTCTTC. Amino acids: CSAGDSGGRGYEQFF. This sequence joins TRBV20-1 and TRBJ2-1; 10 bases are a match to TRBD2. The germline V gene encodes CDR1 DFQATT and CDR2 SNEGSKA (reference sequence). The CDR3 sequence is 15 residues long. After removal of 6 bases from V and 8 bases from J, the junction contained 13 bases not matched to a gene.

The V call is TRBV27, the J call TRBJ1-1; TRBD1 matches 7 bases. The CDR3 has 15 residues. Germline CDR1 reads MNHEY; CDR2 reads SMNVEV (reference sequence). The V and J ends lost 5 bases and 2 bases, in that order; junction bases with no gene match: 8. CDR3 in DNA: TGTGCCAGCAGTGGCCTTCAGGGGGGCAACACTGAAGCTTTCTTT. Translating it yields CASSGLQGGNTEAFF.

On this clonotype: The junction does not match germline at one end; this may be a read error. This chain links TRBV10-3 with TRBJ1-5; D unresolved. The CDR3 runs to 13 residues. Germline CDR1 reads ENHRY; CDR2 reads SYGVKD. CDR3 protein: CAINVDGNQHQHF. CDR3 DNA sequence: TGTGCCATCAATGTCGACGGCAATCAGCACCAGCATTTT.

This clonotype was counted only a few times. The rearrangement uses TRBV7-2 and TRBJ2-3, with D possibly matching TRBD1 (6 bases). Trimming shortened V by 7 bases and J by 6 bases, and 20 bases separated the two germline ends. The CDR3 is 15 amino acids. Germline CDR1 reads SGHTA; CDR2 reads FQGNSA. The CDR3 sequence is CASNSPGAQGDTQYF. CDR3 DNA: TGTGCCAGCAACTCCCCTGGGGCTCAGGGGGATACGCAGTATTTT.

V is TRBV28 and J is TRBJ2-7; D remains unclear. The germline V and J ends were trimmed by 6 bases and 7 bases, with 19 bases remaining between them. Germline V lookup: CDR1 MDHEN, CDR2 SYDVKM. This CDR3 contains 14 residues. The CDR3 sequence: CASSHGRTFGEQYF. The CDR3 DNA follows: TGTGCCAGCAGCCACGGACGGACCTTCGGAGAGCAGTACTTC.

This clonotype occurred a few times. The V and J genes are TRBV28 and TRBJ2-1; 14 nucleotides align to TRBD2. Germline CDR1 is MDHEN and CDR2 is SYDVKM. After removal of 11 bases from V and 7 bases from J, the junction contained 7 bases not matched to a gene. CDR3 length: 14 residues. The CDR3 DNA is TGTGCCGCCTGCGGGACTAGCGGGAGAAATGAGCAGTTCTTC. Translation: CAACGTSGRNEQFF.

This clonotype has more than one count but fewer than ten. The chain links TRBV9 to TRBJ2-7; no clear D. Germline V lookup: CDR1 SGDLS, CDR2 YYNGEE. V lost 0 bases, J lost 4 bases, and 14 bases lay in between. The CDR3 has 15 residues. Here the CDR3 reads CASSVAWNPFYEQYF. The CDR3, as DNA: TGTGCCAGCAGCGTAGCTTGGAACCCCTTTTACGAGCAGTACTTC.

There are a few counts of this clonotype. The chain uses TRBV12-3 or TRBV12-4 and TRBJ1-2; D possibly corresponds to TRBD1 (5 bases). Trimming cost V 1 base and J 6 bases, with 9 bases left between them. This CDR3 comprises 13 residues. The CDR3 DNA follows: TGTGCCAGCAGTTTAGTTGGGACCCATGGCTACACCTTC. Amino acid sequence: CASSLVGTHGYTF.

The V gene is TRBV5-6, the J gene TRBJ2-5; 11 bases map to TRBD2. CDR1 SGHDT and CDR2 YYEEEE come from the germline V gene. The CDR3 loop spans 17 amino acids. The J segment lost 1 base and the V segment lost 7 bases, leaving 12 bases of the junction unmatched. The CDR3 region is CASGWGLAVLGQETQYF. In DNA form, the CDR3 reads TGTGCCAGCGGCTGGGGACTAGCGGTTTTGGGCCAAGAGACCCAGTACTTC.

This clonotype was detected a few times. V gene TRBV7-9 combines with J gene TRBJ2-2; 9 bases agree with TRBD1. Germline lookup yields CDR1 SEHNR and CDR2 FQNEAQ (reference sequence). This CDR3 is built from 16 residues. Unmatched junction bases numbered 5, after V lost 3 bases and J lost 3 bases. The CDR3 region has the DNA TGTGCCAGCAGCTTGTCCGGGACAGGGTACACCGGGGAGCTGTTTTTT. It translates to CASSLSGTGYTGELFF.

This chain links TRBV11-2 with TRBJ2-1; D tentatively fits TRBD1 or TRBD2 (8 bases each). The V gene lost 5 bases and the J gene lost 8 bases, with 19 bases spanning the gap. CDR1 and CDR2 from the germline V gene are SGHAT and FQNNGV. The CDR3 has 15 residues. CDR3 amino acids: CASSLQGARGDEQFF. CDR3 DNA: TGTGCCAGCAGCCTCCAGGGGGCGCGGGGGGATGAGCAGTTCTTC. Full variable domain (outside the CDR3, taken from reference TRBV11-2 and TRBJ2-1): EAGVAQSPRYKIIEKRQSVAFWCNPISGHATLYWYQQILGQGPKLLIQFQNNGVVDDSQLPKDRFSAERLKGVDSTLKIQPAKLEDSAVYLCASSLQGARGDEQFFGPGTRLTVL.

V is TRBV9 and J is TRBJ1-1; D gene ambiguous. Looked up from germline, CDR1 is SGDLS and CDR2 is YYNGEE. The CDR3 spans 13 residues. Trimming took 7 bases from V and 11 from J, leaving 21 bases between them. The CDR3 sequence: CASHPFGVGRAFF. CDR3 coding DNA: TGTGCCAGCCACCCTTTTGGTGTAGGGCGGGCTTTCTTT.

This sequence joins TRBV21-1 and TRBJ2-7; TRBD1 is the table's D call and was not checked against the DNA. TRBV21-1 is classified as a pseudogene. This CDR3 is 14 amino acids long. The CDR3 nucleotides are TGTGCCAGCAGCCGGGACAGGGTTGGCGACGAGCAGTACTTC. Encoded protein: CASSRDRVGDEQYF.

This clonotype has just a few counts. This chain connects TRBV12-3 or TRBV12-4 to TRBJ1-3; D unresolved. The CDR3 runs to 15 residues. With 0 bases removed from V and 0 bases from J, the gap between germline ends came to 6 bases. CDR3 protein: CASSLAGSSGNTIYF. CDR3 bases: TGTGCCAGCAGTTTAGCCGGGAGCTCTGGAAACACCATATATTTT.

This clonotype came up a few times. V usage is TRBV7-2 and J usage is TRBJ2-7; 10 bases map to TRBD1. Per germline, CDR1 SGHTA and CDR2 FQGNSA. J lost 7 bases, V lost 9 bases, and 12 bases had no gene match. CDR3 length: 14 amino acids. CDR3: CASCRDRGTEEQYF. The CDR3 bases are TGTGCCAGTTGCCGGGACAGGGGTACAGAAGAGCAGTACTTC.

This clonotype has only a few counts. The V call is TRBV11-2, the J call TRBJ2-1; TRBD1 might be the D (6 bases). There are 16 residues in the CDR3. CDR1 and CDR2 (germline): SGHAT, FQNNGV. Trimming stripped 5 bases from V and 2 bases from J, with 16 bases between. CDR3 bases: TGTGCCAGCAGCCTCTTCGGACAGACTGCCTACAATGAGCAGTTCTTC. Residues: CASSLFGQTAYNEQFF. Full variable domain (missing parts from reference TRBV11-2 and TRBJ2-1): EAGVAQSPRYKIIEKRQSVAFWCNPISGHATLYWYQQILGQGPKLLIQFQNNGVVDDSQLPKDRFSAERLKGVDSTLKIQPAKLEDSAVYLCASSLFGQTAYNEQFFGPGTRLTVL.

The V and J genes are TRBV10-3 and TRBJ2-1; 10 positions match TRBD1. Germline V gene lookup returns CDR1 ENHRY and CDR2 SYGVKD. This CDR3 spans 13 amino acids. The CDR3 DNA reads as TGTGCAAAGCCGGGACAGGGGTCGGCTGAGCAGTTCTTC. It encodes CAKPGQGSAEQFF.

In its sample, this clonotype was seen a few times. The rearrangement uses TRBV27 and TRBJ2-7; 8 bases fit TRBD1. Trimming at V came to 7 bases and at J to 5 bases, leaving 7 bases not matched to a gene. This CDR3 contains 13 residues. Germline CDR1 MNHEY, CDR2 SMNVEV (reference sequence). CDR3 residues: CASTRQGTHEQYF. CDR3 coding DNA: TGTGCCAGCACTCGACAGGGGACCCACGAGCAGTACTTC.

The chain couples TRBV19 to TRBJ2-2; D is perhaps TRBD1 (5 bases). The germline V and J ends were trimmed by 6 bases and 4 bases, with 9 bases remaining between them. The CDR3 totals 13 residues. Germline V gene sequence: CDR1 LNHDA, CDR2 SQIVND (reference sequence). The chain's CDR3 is CASRPRVTGELFF. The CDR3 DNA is TGTGCCAGTAGGCCCAGGGTCACCGGGGAGCTGTTTTTT.

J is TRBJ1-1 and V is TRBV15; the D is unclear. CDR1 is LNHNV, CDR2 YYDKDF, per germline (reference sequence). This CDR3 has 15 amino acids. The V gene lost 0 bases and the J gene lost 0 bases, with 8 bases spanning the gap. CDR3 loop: CATSRDNLMNTEAFF. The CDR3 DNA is TGTGCCACCAGCAGAGATAACCTGATGAACACTGAAGCTTTCTTT. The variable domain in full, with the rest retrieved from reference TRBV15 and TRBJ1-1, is DAMVIQNPRYQVTQFGKPVTLSCSQTLNHNVMYWYQQKSSQAPKLLFHYYDKDFNNEADTPDNFQSRRPNTSFCFLDIRSPGLGDTAMYLCATSRDNLMNTEAFFGQGTRLTVV.

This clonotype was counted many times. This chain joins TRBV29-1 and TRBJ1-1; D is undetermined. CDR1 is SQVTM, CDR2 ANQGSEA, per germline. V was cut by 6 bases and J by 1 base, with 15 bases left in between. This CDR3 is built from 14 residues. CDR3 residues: CSVIRRGQNTEAFF. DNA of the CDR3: TGCAGCGTCATTCGGCGTGGGCAGAACACTGAAGCTTTCTTT.

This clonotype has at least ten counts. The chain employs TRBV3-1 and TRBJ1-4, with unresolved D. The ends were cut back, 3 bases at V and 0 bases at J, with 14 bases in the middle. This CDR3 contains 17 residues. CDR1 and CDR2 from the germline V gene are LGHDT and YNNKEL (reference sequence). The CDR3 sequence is CASSHLASPATNEKLFF. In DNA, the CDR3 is TGTGCCAGCAGCCATCTAGCGAGCCCTGCAACTAATGAAAAACTGTTTTTT.